This T cell receptor (beta chain) was sequenced for a study of blood T cell repertoires in COVID-19 (dated by TCRdb to 2020 to 2021). General notes on the study: Samples from collaborators originated in the United States, Italy and Spain and spanned both the acute and convalescent phases of COVID-19. The prospective study material was composed of cDNA or gDNA derived from T cells, B-cell-depleted T cells, or PBMCs. The dataset comprised deeply sampled blood TCRbeta repertoires from subjects exposed to, actively infected with, or recovered from COVID-19. A freely available public database, intended as a resource for researchers studying the immune response to SARS-CoV-2, is where the repertoires were released. Samples were obtained from the ongoing ImmuneRACE study (first 160 participants) and from 1,000 to 1,500 subjects provided by 6 global collaborators. The sample metadata nearly always contained a de-identified subject ID, COVID-19 status, age in years and sex. Where available, HLA class I and class II types were taken from metadata supplied by the sample provider and were not determined by assay-based typing.

Whole blood was collected in K2EDTA tubes by collaborating institutions according to the institutions' own protocols. Collaborator samples were shipped for TCRbeta analysis as frozen whole blood, isolated PBMCs, or DNA extracted from either sample type. A word on this clone: No cognate antigen has been identified for it. No base quality information exists; no much larger clone differs at one position.

TCRbeta CDR3 regions were amplified from genomic DNA using the immunoSEQ Assay, a bias-controlled multiplex PCR. The authors' pipeline ran thus. The number of nucleated cells in each sample was estimated from the amplification of reference gene primers within the assay. Sequence reads were collapsed and filtered to measure the absolute abundance of every unique TCRbeta CDR3 rearrangement. For each sample, productive Simpson clonality was calculated as the square root of Simpson's diversity index over productive rearrangements. TCRdb's version of the immuneACCESS table is confined to in-frame rearrangements and falls short of the full clone set. An unresolved V gene accounts for under half of the shortfall where checked; the remainder is of unknown origin. For V, J and clone size, that table is used; D and trimming come from the DNA. Present in this sample are about 140,000 clones, approximately 91% of which were seen just once. The ten largest clones represent over 9.5% of the sample.

V is cut by 3 bases and J by 3 bases, and the space between the germline ends is 12 bases. Inclusive of the bounding cysteine and phenylalanine, the CDR3 is 14 residues long. Only CDR3 DNA remains: 42 bases, in frame from the first base. The germline V gene specifies SGHDN as CDR1 and FVKESK as CDR2. Results and caveats for the whole study, not just this receptor: Clinical and demographic metadata were provided uncurated, with the amount varying by source and participant.

The chain couples TRBV14 to TRBJ2-7, with TRBD2 tentatively as D gene (6 bases match). This receptor was taken from a man aged 50 to 60 with active or convalescent COVID-19. The sequenced sample consisted of peripheral blood. The CDR3 in this case is CASSHRGMNYEQYF. The nucleotide sequence reads as follows: TGTGCCAGCAGCCATCGGGGGATGAACTACGAGCAGTACTTC.